This T cell receptor (beta chain) was captured by sequencing in a study of CD8 T cell repertoires and HIV-1 epitope variants. Study summary: Epitopes were three Gag families plus Nef HW9 and YT9.

In regard to this clone: What it binds is unknown.

The table came from immunoSEQ multiplex PCR; TCRdb's copy has only in-frame clones and leaves some out. This sample has 4,200 or so clones, with 65% to 80% found just once. This CDR3 region has 16 residues. CDR1 and CDR2 (germline): LGHNT, FRNRAP. The V gene lost 6 bases and the J gene lost 1 base, with 15 bases spanning the gap. Study observations and caveats: Roughly 10 TCR beta clonotypes were antigen-specific, 5 or 6 apparently recognizing autologous or escape variants. The assay identified only TCR beta chains of antigen-proliferating T cells.

V gene TRBV12-5 combines with J gene TRBJ1-4, with D tentatively TRBD1 (5 bases). Sequencing used cultured CD8+ T cells derived from PBMCs. The receptor comes from a male donor with HIV. The CDR3 region is CASGDTTGGTNEKLFF. CDR3 DNA sequence: TGTGCTAGTGGGGACACTACGGGGGGAACTAATGAAAAACTGTTTTTT.